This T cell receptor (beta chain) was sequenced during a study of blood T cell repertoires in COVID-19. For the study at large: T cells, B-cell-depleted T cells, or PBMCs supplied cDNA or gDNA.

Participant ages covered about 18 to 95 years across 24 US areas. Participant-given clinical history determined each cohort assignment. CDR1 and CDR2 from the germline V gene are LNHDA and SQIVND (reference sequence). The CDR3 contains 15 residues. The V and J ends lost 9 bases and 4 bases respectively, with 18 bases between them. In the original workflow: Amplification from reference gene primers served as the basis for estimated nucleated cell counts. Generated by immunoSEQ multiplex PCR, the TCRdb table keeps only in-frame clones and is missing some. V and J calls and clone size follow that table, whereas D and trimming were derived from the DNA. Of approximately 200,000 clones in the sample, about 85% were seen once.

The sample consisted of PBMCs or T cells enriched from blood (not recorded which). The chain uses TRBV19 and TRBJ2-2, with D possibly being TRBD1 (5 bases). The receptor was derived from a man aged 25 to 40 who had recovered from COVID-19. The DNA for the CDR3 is TGTGCCAGCCAGGGTAGCAGGGCCCCCACCGGGGAGCTGTTTTTT. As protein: CASQGSRAPTGELFF.